This paragraph reports one T cell receptor beta chain. One junction end disagrees with the germline gene, perhaps due to a read error. These data come from a study of blood T cell repertoires in COVID-19. About the research overall: Spain, Italy and the United States supplied samples that represented acute and convalescent COVID-19. PBMCs, B-cell-depleted T cells, or T cells were the source of the cDNA or gDNA that made up the material.

Study processing details: How many nucleated cells were present was estimated from reference gene primer amplification. TCRdb's copy holds only in-frame clones and misses some; the assay was immunoSEQ multiplex PCR. V and J calls and clone size are as listed in that table; D and trimming were resolved from the DNA. Here the sample spans more than 150,000 clones, roughly 80% being singletons. This CDR3 region has 12 residues. Looked up from germline, CDR1 is MNHEY and CDR2 is SVGAGI. This receptor was obtained from a woman aged 80 or over with acute or convalescent COVID-19. Input material: peripheral blood. This chain uses TRBV6-5 with TRBJ2-5; 7 bases are shared with TRBD1. CDR3 coding DNA: TGTGCCAGCTCGGGACAGCAAGGGACCCAGTACTTC. Its protein product is CASSGQQGTQYF.